This TCR beta chain was captured in a study of T cells in localized non-small cell lung cancer (dated by TCRdb to 2018 to 2021). Describing the broader study: The study analyzed T cell repertoires of 200 to 250 early-stage NSCLC patients, comparing tumors and uninvolved tumor-adjacent lungs. The cohort consisted of approximately 240 treatment-naive NSCLC patients whose localized lung tumors had been resected. NSCLC patients had a mean age of around 66 years, and 120 to 150 were male and 85 to 110 female. Paper-wide results and their limitations: Because of the exploratory design, TCR variables were selected using unadjusted p-values without false-discovery rate correction. A median of around 57 of the top 100 tumor clones turned up in the paired uninvolved adjacent lung, and fewer than 35 of those clones also ranked among the top 100 of that same adjacent lung. Uninvolved tumor-adjacent lung showed the highest T cell clonality, higher than tumor, which suggests more focused antigenic responses in the adjacent lung. Because multi-region tumor sequencing was not done, intratumor heterogeneity could not be ruled out. Longer overall survival was associated with higher T cell density in blood, whereas shorter survival was associated with higher clonality in adjacent lung.

TCR beta CDR3 regions were sequenced from DNA using the immunoSEQ Assay. From the authors' description of their analysis: To compute T cell density, TCR beta template counts were normalized to usable DNA, which was estimated by amplifying housekeeping genes. Richness was estimated with the preseqR package, extrapolating to 400,000 templates for PBMC samples and 120,000 templates for tissue samples. Clonality was defined by subtracting Pielou's evenness from one. Differential abundance testing on productive amino-acid clonotypes, with a minimum total count of 5 and an alpha of 0.1, was used to identify tissue-enriched TCRs. Repertoire overlap between compartments was quantified with the Jaccard Index and Morisita Overlap Index. GLIPH clustered TCR beta CDR3s with public tetramer-defined viral CDR3s; viral motifs required at least three viral sequences plus V-gene enrichment. The table comes from immuneACCESS by way of TCRdb, which keeps in-frame sequences with V and J called. Part of the clones is missing from these tables; in studies checked, under half for an unresolved V gene and the rest for unknown reasons. The DNA was the basis for D and trimming; V, J and clone size are from that table. Present in this sample are about 1,800 clones, approximately 19% of which were seen just once. The ten most abundant clones make up 13% to 15% of the sample.

Comment on this clone: Its binding antigen is unknown. Qualities for individual bases were not recorded, and no much larger clone is one base off.

Uninvolved adjacent lung was sampled at least 2 cm away from the tumor margin, and two independent pathologists confirmed that the tissue had no atypia. At diagnosis, peripheral blood, uninvolved tumor-adjacent lung and tumor were collected and were preserved as a mix of fresh-frozen and FFPE material. CDR1 and CDR2, per the germline V gene, are MNHGY and SAAAGT. V lost 5 bases and J lost 5 bases; the stretch between them is 11 bases long. The CDR3 contains 13 residues, cysteine and phenylalanine counted. The sequence is cut down to CDR3 DNA, 39 bases in frame from base 1. This sequence originates from a man aged 40 to 69 with stage II squamous cell lung carcinoma. The sequenced sample was normal lung tissue next to the tumor, obtained before any cancer treatment. Recombination connected TRBV6-8 to TRBJ2-3; the D gene lacks a confident call. The CDR3 in this case is CASSVDPKDTQYF. Read as DNA, the sequence is TGTGCCAGCAGTGTCGACCCGAAAGATACGCAGTATTTT.